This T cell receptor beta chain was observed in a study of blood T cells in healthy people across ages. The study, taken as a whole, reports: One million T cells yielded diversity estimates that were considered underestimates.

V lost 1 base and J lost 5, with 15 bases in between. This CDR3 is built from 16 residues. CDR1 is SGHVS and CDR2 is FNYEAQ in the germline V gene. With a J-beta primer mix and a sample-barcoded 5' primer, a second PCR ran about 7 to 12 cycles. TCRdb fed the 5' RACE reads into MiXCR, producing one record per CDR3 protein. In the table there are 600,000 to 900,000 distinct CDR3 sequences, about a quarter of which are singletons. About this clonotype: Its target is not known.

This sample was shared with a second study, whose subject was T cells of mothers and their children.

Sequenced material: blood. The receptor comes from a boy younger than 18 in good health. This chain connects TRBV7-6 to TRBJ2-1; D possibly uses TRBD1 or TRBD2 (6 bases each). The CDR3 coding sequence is TGTGCCAGCAGCTTAGTTCAGCTTCGGGGGCACAATGAGCAGTTCTTC. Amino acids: CASSLVQLRGHNEQFF.